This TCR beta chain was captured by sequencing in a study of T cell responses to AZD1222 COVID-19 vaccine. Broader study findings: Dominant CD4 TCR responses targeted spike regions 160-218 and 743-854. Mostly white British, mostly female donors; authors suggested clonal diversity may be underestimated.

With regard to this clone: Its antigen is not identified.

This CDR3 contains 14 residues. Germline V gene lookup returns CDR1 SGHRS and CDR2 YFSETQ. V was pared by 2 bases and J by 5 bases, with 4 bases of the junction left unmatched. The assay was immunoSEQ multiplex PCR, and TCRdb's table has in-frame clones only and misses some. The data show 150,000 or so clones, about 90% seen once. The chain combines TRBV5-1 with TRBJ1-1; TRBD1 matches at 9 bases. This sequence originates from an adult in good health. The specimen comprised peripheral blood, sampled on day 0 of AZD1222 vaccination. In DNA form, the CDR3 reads TGCGCCAGCAGCTTACAGGGGGCCGGGACTGAAGCTTTCTTT. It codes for CASSLQGAGTEAFF. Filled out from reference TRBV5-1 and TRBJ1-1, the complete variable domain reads KAGVTQTPRYLIKTRGQQVTLSCSPISGHRSVSWYQQTPGQGLQFLFEYFSETQRNKGNFPGRFSGRQFSNSRSEMNVSTLELGDSALYLCASSLQGAGTEAFFGQGTRLTVV.